The 14 T cell receptor beta chains presented below share a single source sample, sequenced in a study of blood T cell repertoires in COVID-19. The data were produced by immunoSEQ multiplex PCR, yet TCRdb's version contains in-frame clones alone and is incomplete. Altogether about 83,000 clones are present, roughly 90% being singletons, with the ten largest covering roughly 3.1%. Sequenced input: peripheral blood. These receptors all come from a woman aged 45-59 years with active or convalescent COVID-19.

This sequence joins TRBV7-2 and TRBJ2-7; weak D call: TRBD2 (5 bases). CDR1 SGHTA and CDR2 FQGNSA come from the germline V gene. Trimming cost V 5 bases and J 1 base, with 15 bases left between them. CDR3 length: 15 residues. CDR3 amino acids: CASSPASTGSYEQYF. Here the CDR3 DNA reads TGTGCCAGCAGCCCCGCCTCGACGGGATCCTACGAGCAGTACTTC.

This rearrangement joins TRBV7-8 to TRBJ2-5; 12 bases line up with TRBD2. Germline values: CDR1 SGHVS, CDR2 FQNEAQ. The CDR3 contains 15 residues. V lost 1 base to trimming and J lost 4 bases; unmatched junction nucleotides: 1. CDR3 residues: CASSLGLAGVETQYF. CDR3 coding DNA: TGTGCCAGCAGCTTAGGACTAGCGGGGGTAGAGACCCAGTACTTC.

The chain is built from TRBV4-2 and TRBJ1-1; D not resolved. Per germline, CDR1 LGHNA and CDR2 YNFKEQ. The CDR3 loop spans 14 amino acids. The V end lost 1 base, the J end lost 5 bases, and 11 bases lay between the germline ends. CDR3 sequence (DNA): TGTGCCAGCAGCCAAGCCCGGGGATTAACTGAAGCTTTCTTT. Amino acid sequence: CASSQARGLTEAFF.

This rearrangement joins TRBV9 to TRBJ2-1; 9 nucleotides line up with TRBD2. Trimming took 4 bases from V and 7 from J; bases not matched to a gene: 6. The CDR3 is 14 amino acids. Germline CDR1 is SGDLS and CDR2 is YYNGEE. The CDR3 loop reads CASSRRGGRNEQFF. CDR3 DNA sequence: TGTGCCAGCAGCCGGCGGGGGGGTAGGAATGAGCAGTTCTTC.

This clone was detected a few times. The rearrangement joins TRBV20-1 to TRBJ1-5; D is perhaps TRBD1 (6 bases). V was shortened by 3 bases and J by 0 bases, with 15 bases between the two germline ends. The CDR3 is 16 residues long. In germline, CDR1 is DFQATT, CDR2 SNEGSKA (reference sequence). The CDR3, as DNA: TGCAGTGCTAGTCCAAGCGGGGGGCTTAGCAATCAGCCCCAGCATTTT. Amino acids: CSASPSGGLSNQPQHF.

This chain links TRBV7-3 with TRBJ2-3; TRBD1 matches at 7 bases. V gave up 3 bases and J gave up 4 bases; unmatched junction bases: 7. Per germline, CDR1 SGHTA and CDR2 FQGTGA. There are 15 residues in the CDR3. CDR3 amino acids: CASSFLGGPADTQYF. The CDR3 region has the DNA TGTGCCAGCAGCTTCCTAGGGGGCCCCGCAGATACGCAGTATTTT.

V is TRBV5-1 and J is TRBJ2-1; 9 nucleotides align to TRBD2. Germline V gives CDR1 SGHRS, CDR2 YFSETQ. After removal of 5 bases from V and 9 bases from J, the junction contained 9 bases not matched to a gene. The CDR3 is 14 amino acids. Here the CDR3 DNA reads TGCGCCAGCAGGAAATTAGCGGGGGAGGTTGAGCAGTTCTTC. The encoded protein is CASRKLAGEVEQFF. Full variable domain (missing parts from reference TRBV5-1 and TRBJ2-1): KAGVTQTPRYLIKTRGQQVTLSCSPISGHRSVSWYQQTPGQGLQFLFEYFSETQRNKGNFPGRFSGRQFSNSRSEMNVSTLELGDSALYLCASRKLAGEVEQFFGPGTRLTVL.

The rearrangement uses TRBV27 and TRBJ1-6, with D hard to call. Trimming removed 2 bases at V and 0 bases at J, with 17 bases between. CDR1 and CDR2 (germline): MNHEY, SMNVEV (reference sequence). There are 19 residues in the CDR3. The CDR3 DNA reads as TGTGCCAGCAGTTTAATTACGCCCTCCAGCGGCTCCTATAATTCACCCCTCCACTTT. It translates to CASSLITPSSGSYNSPLHF.

The rearrangement uses TRBV12-5 and TRBJ1-2; D not certain. V gave up 0 bases and J gave up 4 bases, with 12 bases separating them. The length of the CDR3 is 15 residues. Germline-derived CDR1 and CDR2 are LGHNT and FRNRAP. Written as DNA, the CDR3 is TGTGCTAGTGGTTTGGTCCCAAGAGCTGGCTATGGCTACACCTTC. Translated: CASGLVPRAGYGYTF.

The CDR3 bases are TGTGCCAGCAGCGGCTACGGACAGAGGAACACTGAAGCTTTCTTT. Translated: CASSGYGQRNTEAFF. The chain links TRBV5-6 to TRBJ1-1, with D tentatively TRBD1 (6 bases). Germline V gives CDR1 SGHDT, CDR2 YYEEEE. V was pared by 4 bases and J by 1 base, with 14 bases between. This CDR3 region has 15 residues.

The V and J genes are TRBV9 and TRBJ2-7; 11 positions match TRBD2. V was pared by 0 bases and J by 3 bases, with 2 bases of the junction left unmatched. The CDR3 has 15 amino acids. Germline lookup yields CDR1 SGDLS and CDR2 YYNGEE. CDR3 region: CASSVALAGDYEQYF. CDR3 DNA sequence: TGTGCCAGCAGCGTAGCACTAGCGGGGGACTACGAGCAGTACTTC.

The chain combines TRBV6-5 with TRBJ1-5; 7 nucleotides align to TRBD1. This CDR3 comprises 14 residues. The V segment lost 3 bases and the J segment 6 bases; nucleotides outside the gene matches: 5. Germline CDR1 is MNHEY and CDR2 is SVGAGI. CDR3: CASSYSQGRQPQHF. In nucleotides, the CDR3 is TGTGCCAGCAGTTATTCACAGGGGCGTCAGCCCCAGCATTTT.

The chain has TRBV7-3 and TRBJ1-2; D is perhaps TRBD1 (5 bases). This CDR3 contains 13 residues. From germline, CDR1 is SGHTA and CDR2 FQGTGA. The V end lost 4 bases, the J end lost 3 bases, and 9 bases lay between the germline ends. The CDR3 sequence is CASSSDTDYGYTF. The CDR3, as DNA: TGTGCCAGCAGCTCGGACACTGACTATGGCTACACCTTC.

This chain links TRBV19 with TRBJ2-7; D is ambiguous. Germline V gene data show CDR1 as LNHDA and CDR2 as SQIVND (reference sequence). The CDR3 totals 12 residues. With 3 bases removed from V and 3 bases from J, the gap between germline ends came to 6 bases. The CDR3: CASSMYSYEQYF. CDR3 DNA sequence: TGTGCCAGTAGTATGTACAGCTACGAGCAGTACTTC.